Below, 17 T cell receptor beta chains from the same sample are listed, as sequenced in a study of OX40 agonist ivuxolimab in advanced cancers. TCRdb's table, derived via immunoSEQ multiplex PCR, lists solely in-frame clones and lacks some. The repertoire includes around 79,000 clones, 85% of them detected once, and about 0.57% sits in the top ten. The material was CD4+ or CD8+ T cells sorted from blood, obtained in a trial of the OX40 agonist ivuxolimab. The receptors were gathered from an adult with an advanced solid tumor such as melanoma, head and neck, liver or kidney cancer.

This clone was recorded only once. The gene calls are TRBV2 and TRBJ2-7; D gene ambiguous. The germline V gene has CDR1 SNHLY and CDR2 FYNNEI. V shed 1 base and J shed 0 bases, with 10 bases lying between them. The CDR3 loop spans 15 amino acids. The DNA for the CDR3 is TGTGCCAGCAGTGAAGAAGGTAGGAGCTCCTACGAGCAGTACTTC. This translates into CASSEEGRSSYEQYF.

The chain combines TRBV6-5 with TRBJ2-4; TRBD1 might be the D (5 bases). Germline values: CDR1 MNHEY, CDR2 SVGAGI. V lost 2 bases, J lost 0 bases, and 11 bases lay in between. This CDR3 has 16 residues. The CDR3 region is CASSYDGASAKNIQYF. In DNA, the CDR3 is TGTGCCAGCAGTTACGATGGGGCTTCAGCCAAAAACATTCAGTACTTC.

This clone has a handful of counts. The rearrangement uses TRBV19 and TRBJ1-3; no clear D gene. V was shortened by 3 bases and J by 0 bases, with 6 bases between the two germline ends. The CDR3 runs 14 residues. From germline, CDR1 is LNHDA and CDR2 SQIVND (reference sequence). CDR3 sequence reads: CASSMEGSGNTIYF. The DNA for the CDR3 is TGTGCCAGTAGTATGGAGGGCTCTGGAAACACCATATATTTT.

This clone was seen at least ten times. V gene TRBV5-1 combines with J gene TRBJ1-1; D is unresolved. V was trimmed by 4 bases and J by 1 base, leaving 11 bases between them. This CDR3 has 14 residues. Germline CDR1 SGHRS, CDR2 YFSETQ. CDR3 protein: CASSPTSGNTEAFF. The DNA of the CDR3 is TGCGCCAGCAGCCCTACGTCCGGGAACACTGAAGCTTTCTTT. Complete variable domain (other parts from reference TRBV5-1 and TRBJ1-1): KAGVTQTPRYLIKTRGQQVTLSCSPISGHRSVSWYQQTPGQGLQFLFEYFSETQRNKGNFPGRFSGRQFSNSRSEMNVSTLELGDSALYLCASSPTSGNTEAFFGQGTRLTVV.

The V gene is TRBV10-3, the J gene TRBJ2-3; TRBD2 matches 7 bases. The CDR3 is 13 amino acids. Germline V gives CDR1 ENHRY, CDR2 SYGVKD. After removal of 8 bases from V and 4 bases from J, the junction contained 6 bases not matched to a gene. The CDR3 here is CAIAVGGSDTQYF. The CDR3 coding sequence is TGTGCCATCGCGGTGGGGGGGTCAGATACGCAGTATTTT.

This clone was found once. CDR3: CASSPRTSGGEVEQFF. The CDR3, as DNA: TGCGCCAGCAGTCCACGGACTAGCGGGGGGGAGGTTGAGCAGTTCTTC. This chain links TRBV10-2 with TRBJ2-1; 15 nucleotides align to TRBD2. Losses at the gene ends were 5 bases for V and 9 bases for J; bases not matched to a gene: 8. Germline CDR1 is WSHSY and CDR2 is SAAADI. This CDR3 comprises 16 residues.

V usage is TRBV5-1 and J usage is TRBJ1-4; unclear D gene. Germline-derived CDR1 and CDR2 are SGHRS and YFSETQ. The length of the CDR3 is 15 residues. Trimming took off 2 bases at V and 0 bases at J, with 8 bases between the two ends. CDR3 protein: CASSLPTSTNEKLFF. The CDR3 DNA reads TGCGCCAGCAGCTTACCCACCTCAACTAATGAAAAACTGTTTTTT.

The chain links TRBV11-1 to TRBJ2-5; TRBD2 is a possible D gene (5 bases). The CDR3 consists of 14 residues. The germline V and J ends were trimmed by 1 base and 5 bases, with 11 bases remaining between them. Germline V CDR1 and CDR2: SGHAT, FQDESV (reference sequence). CDR3 protein: CASSLVFPGETQYF. The CDR3, as DNA: TGTGCCAGCAGCTTAGTTTTCCCGGGGGAGACCCAGTACTTC. The complete variable domain, with remaining parts taken from reference TRBV11-1 and TRBJ2-5, reads EAEVAQSPRYKITEKSQAVAFWCDPISGHATLYWYRQILGQGPELLVQFQDESVVDDSQLPKDRFSAERLKGVDSTLKIQPAELGDSAMYLCASSLVFPGETQYFGPGTRLLVL.

The table lists this clone with a count of one. V is TRBV5-1 and J is TRBJ1-6; D unclear. The CDR3 has 13 amino acids. V lost 4 bases and J 5 bases, leaving 7 bases between the germline ends. The germline CDR1 and CDR2 sequences are SGHRS and YFSETQ. CDR3 bases: TGCGCCAGCAGCCCGACAAATAATTCACCCCTCCACTTT. It specifies CASSPTNNSPLHF. Supplemented by reference TRBV5-1 and TRBJ1-6, the full variable domain reads KAGVTQTPRYLIKTRGQQVTLSCSPISGHRSVSWYQQTPGQGLQFLFEYFSETQRNKGNFPGRFSGRQFSNSRSEMNVSTLELGDSALYLCASSPTNNSPLHFGNGTRLTVT.

With respect to this clone: Other DNA sequences from this sample encode an identical CDR3 as well. The chain uses TRBV6-1 and TRBJ2-6; D unclear. CDR1 and CDR2 (germline): MNHNS, SASEGT. The V and J ends lost 3 bases and 0 bases respectively, with 9 bases between them. This CDR3 is 16 amino acids long. The CDR3 here is CASSEVGNSGANVLTF. For the CDR3, the DNA is TGTGCCAGCAGTGAGGTCGGAAACTCTGGGGCCAACGTCCTGACTTTC.

J is TRBJ2-5 and V is TRBV6-1; the D call may be TRBD1 or TRBD2 (5 bases each). Deletions cut 3 bases from V and 7 bases from J, with 12 bases between. The CDR3 has 13 residues. The germline V gene has CDR1 MNHNS and CDR2 SASEGT. The CDR3 region is CASSERGAGTQYF. The CDR3 DNA follows: TGTGCCAGCAGTGAGCGAGGGGCTGGGACCCAGTACTTC.

In its sample, this clone was seen a few times. The CDR3 DNA is TGTGCCAGCAGTGAATCGATAGACTCACCCCTCCACTTT. Its protein is CASSESIDSPLHF. The chain recombines TRBV25-1 with TRBJ1-6; D not resolved. CDR3 length: 13 amino acids. The V gene lost 1 base and the J gene lost 10 bases, with 8 bases spanning the gap. Germline CDR1 and CDR2: MGHDK and SYGVNS.

The J gene is TRBJ2-2, the V gene TRBV27, with 7 bases fitting TRBD2. Unmatched junction bases numbered 7, after V lost 2 bases and J lost 4 bases. Per germline, CDR1 MNHEY and CDR2 SMNVEV (reference sequence). CDR3 length equals 16 residues. DNA for the CDR3: TGTGCCAGCAGTTTACGCCTAGCGGCCCCCACCGGGGAGCTGTTTTTT. Its protein product is CASSLRLAAPTGELFF.

This chain connects TRBV21-1 to TRBJ2-7; the table's D call, TRBD2, was not checked against the DNA. TRBV21-1 is termed a pseudogene. CDR3 size: 16 residues. The CDR3 DNA reads as TGTGCCAGCAGCACCTCGGGGGGAGCGTGCCACTACGAGCAGTACTTC. It encodes CASSTSGGACHYEQYF.

This chain joins TRBV6-5 and TRBJ2-5; a possible D gene is TRBD2 (6 bases). Near its end, the DNA agrees better with TRBJ2-7, so the J call may be wrong. In germline, CDR1 is MNHEY, CDR2 SVGAGI. The CDR3 is 15 residues long. For the CDR3, the DNA is TGTGCCAGCAGGCTTTGGGGGGATTCTTTCTACGAGCAGTACTTC. Its translation is CASRLWGDSFYEQYF.

The chain has TRBV7-9 and TRBJ2-1, with 7 bases that match TRBD1. V was clipped by 7 bases and J by 7 bases; unmatched bases: 7. Germline loops: CDR1 SEHNR, CDR2 FQNEAQ (reference sequence). This CDR3 is built from 13 residues. CDR3 sequence (DNA): TGTGCCAGCATACTGGGACAGAATAATGAGCAGTTCTTC. Translated: CASILGQNNEQFF.

The chain couples TRBV5-6 to TRBJ1-1; D may be TRBD1 (5 bases). From germline, CDR1 is SGHDT and CDR2 YYEEEE. V lost 2 bases, J lost 8 bases, and 13 bases lay in between. The CDR3 sequence is 13 residues long. CDR3 DNA sequence: TGTGCCAGCAGCTTTGATCTGGGGCTAGAAGCTTTCTTT. It encodes CASSFDLGLEAFF.